This T cell receptor (beta chain) was documented in a study of blood T cells in healthy people across ages. A second PCR of about 7 to 12 cycles used a sample-barcoded 5' primer and a J-beta primer mix. Per-sample output comprised a minimum of 2.5 million paired-end reads containing CDR3. TCRdb re-derived calls from the 5' RACE reads in MiXCR, one entry per CDR3 protein. The sample records approximately 400,000 distinct CDR3 sequences, about half being singletons. This CDR3 is built from 14 residues. Trimming removed 0 bases from V and 2 bases from J, with 8 bases in between. Per germline, CDR1 SGHRS and CDR2 YFSETQ. General study findings and limits: Comparison with aged donors showed that long-lived donors had more naive CD4+ cells and higher diversity. PBMC samples, being unsorted, prevented any conclusive comparison of naive and antigen-experienced cells.

Note on this clonotype: Its antigen is as yet unknown.

The chain has TRBV5-1 and TRBJ2-5; D is possibly TRBD2 (5 bases). The sample comprised blood. The receptor's source is a man between 60 and 75 years old in good health. The CDR3 nucleotides are TGCGCCAGCAGCTTGGCCACTAGACAAGAGACCCAGTACTTC. Its protein is CASSLATRQETQYF.